These 10 T cell receptor beta chains were sequenced from one sample in a study of CD8 T cells in ankylosing spondylitis. Findings and caveats of the study: Among TCR beta sequences, a motif of about 8 highly homologous variants appeared characteristic of ankylosing spondylitis blood.

Via MiXCR, TCRdb re-called the 5' RACE reads, giving one row per CDR3 protein. The table includes 500,000 to 550,000 distinct CDR3 sequences, more than 9.5% detected once. These receptors' antigens are unknown. The sample was blood, either unsorted or a sorted T cell fraction (not recorded which). These receptors all come from a male donor with ankylosing spondylitis.

J is TRBJ2-7 and V is TRBV28; 8 nucleotides match TRBD1. The length of the CDR3 is 14 residues. J gave up 2 bases and V 10 bases, and 10 bases lay outside the gene matches. Germline CDR1 reads MDHEN; CDR2 reads SYDVKM. The CDR3 here is CAKTRDRWTYEQYV. The CDR3, as DNA: TGTGCCAAAACCCGGGACAGGTGGACCTACGAGCAGTACGTC.

The V call is TRBV11-3, the J call TRBJ2-1, with 7 bases lining up with TRBD1. CDR3 length: 11 residues. V was clipped by 7 bases and J by 12 bases; unmatched bases: 6. From germline, CDR1 is SGHNT and CDR2 YENEEA. The CDR3 is CASTTGTVQFF. The DNA of the CDR3 is TGTGCCAGCACGACAGGGACGGTGCAGTTCTTC.

The rearrangement uses TRBV4-2 and TRBJ1-2, with 7 bases aligning to TRBD1. Germline CDR1 is LGHNA and CDR2 is YNFKEQ. V was clipped by 4 bases and J by 4 bases; unmatched bases: 6. CDR3 length: 14 residues. The CDR3 reads CASSRARDSYGYTF. Here the CDR3 DNA reads TGTGCCAGCAGCCGCGCCCGGGACAGCTATGGCTACACCTTC.

This clonotype occurred a few times. The gene calls are TRBV5-1 and TRBJ1-3, with a weak D call TRBD1 (5 bases). This CDR3 has 15 amino acids. Trimming cost V 5 bases and J 0 bases, with 12 bases left between them. Looked up from germline, CDR1 is SGHRS and CDR2 is YFSETQ. The DNA of the CDR3 is TGCGCCAGCAGGTCGGGACCGCGCTCTGGAAACACCATATATTTT. It specifies CASRSGPRSGNTIYF.

In this sample, this clonotype turned up a few times. This sequence joins TRBV27 and TRBJ2-7, with 7 bases fitting TRBD1. This CDR3 has 15 residues. V trimming: 8 bases; J trimming: 6 bases; junction bases outside the gene matches: 16. Germline CDR1 and CDR2: MNHEY and SMNVEV (reference sequence). The CDR3 bases are TGTGCCAGCTCTACGACAGGGTCCCATCGGTCCGAGCAGTACTTC. Amino acid sequence: CASSTTGSHRSEQYF.

This clonotype was seen ten or more times. The rearrangement joins TRBV29-1 to TRBJ2-1, with D possibly matching TRBD1 (5 bases). V dropped 3 bases and J dropped 7 bases, with 7 bases sitting between them. CDR1 and CDR2 from the germline V gene are SQVTM and ANQGSEA. The CDR3 is 11 residues long. The CDR3 DNA sequence: TGCAGCGTTGACAGGGCTAATGAGCAGTTCTTC. Protein sequence: CSVDRANEQFF.

In its sample, this clonotype was seen a few times. The genes are TRBV10-3 and TRBJ2-2; D gene ambiguous. Looked up from germline, CDR1 is ENHRY and CDR2 is SYGVKD. CDR3 length: 17 amino acids. The V end lost 3 bases, the J end lost 1 base, and 15 bases lay between the germline ends. CDR3 protein: CAISENKDPLNTGELFF. For the CDR3, the DNA is TGTGCCATCAGTGAAAACAAGGACCCTTTGAACACCGGGGAGCTGTTTTTT.

This clonotype was detected only a few times. This chain joins TRBV3-1 and TRBJ1-2; D not resolved. Looked up from germline, CDR1 is LGHDT and CDR2 is YNNKEL (reference sequence). V was trimmed by 3 bases and J by 4 bases, leaving 9 bases between them. The CDR3 covers 13 residues. The DNA for the CDR3 is TGTGCCAGCAGCCACCAGGCCGTCTATGGCTACACCTTC. Protein product: CASSHQAVYGYTF.

Regarding this clonotype: A read error may account for a junction end that differs from germline. The chain employs TRBV6-2 or TRBV6-3 and TRBJ1-2; a possible D gene is TRBD1 (5 bases). The CDR3 length is 12 residues. CDR1 and CDR2 from the germline V gene are MNHEY and SVGEGT. The CDR3 DNA sequence: TGTGCCAGCAGTACCGGGACTGGTGGCTACAGCTTC. Protein sequence: CASSTGTGGYSF.

This clonotype was seen ten or more times. The V call is TRBV5-1, the J call TRBJ2-1, with 7 positions matching TRBD2. The CDR3 has 15 residues. V shed 4 bases, J shed 5 bases, and the junction held 9 bases outside the gene matches. Looked up from germline, CDR1 is SGHRS and CDR2 is YFSETQ. The CDR3 coding sequence is TGCGCCAGCAGCACGTCCGGGACTAATCACAATGAGCAGTTCTTC. This encodes CASSTSGTNHNEQFF.